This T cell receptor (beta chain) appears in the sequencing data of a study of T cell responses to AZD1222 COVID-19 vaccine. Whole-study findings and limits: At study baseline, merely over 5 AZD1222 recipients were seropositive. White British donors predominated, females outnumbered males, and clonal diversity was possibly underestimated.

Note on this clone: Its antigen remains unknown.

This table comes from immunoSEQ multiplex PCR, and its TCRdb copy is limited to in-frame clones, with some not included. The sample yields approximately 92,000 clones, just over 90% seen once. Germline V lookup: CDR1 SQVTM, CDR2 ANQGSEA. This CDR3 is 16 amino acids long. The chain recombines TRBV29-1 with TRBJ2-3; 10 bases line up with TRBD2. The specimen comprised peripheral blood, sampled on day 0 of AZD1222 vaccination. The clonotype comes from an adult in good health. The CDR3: CSRPLAGGPSTDTQYF. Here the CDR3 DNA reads TGCAGTCGTCCCTTAGCGGGGGGACCTAGCACAGATACGCAGTATTTT.